This TCR beta chain is from a study of T cells after yellow fever vaccination (dated by TCRdb to between 2018 and 2021). Broadly, across the study: The SMART-Seq v4 Ultra Low Input RNA kit was used to prepare libraries from fractions with low cell numbers. Blood samples were taken at several timepoints before and after primary and secondary immunization, and bulk PBMC replicates and cell subsets were isolated. The cohort comprised two healthy male donors, one aged 18 to 30 and one aged 30 to 39 years. Bulk TCR alpha and beta repertoires were sequenced longitudinally to track T-cell clones before and after primary and booster YFV17D yellow fever vaccination. What the study reported, not specific to this receptor: The secondary T-cell response was weaker than the primary response but faster, peaking on day 5 instead of day 15. The study included only two donors, which limits how far the findings can be generalized. A small share of clonotypes was detected in both CD4 and CD8 compartments, with the overlap likely arising from convergent recombination. Most clones expanded after primary vaccination (around 96% of CD4 and 88% of CD8) were re-detected after the booster, suggesting that broad memory maintenance occurred. FACS-sorted repertoires could contain abundant contaminating clonotypes from the bulk population, so computational filtering was required.

TCR cDNA was made using 5'RACE template switching, a step that added a universal primer site and unique molecular identifiers. cDNA synthesis was primed from both the TCR alpha and TCR beta constant segments. Library amplification involved two PCR steps, and the second step added sample barcodes and sequencing adapters. Sequencing of libraries was performed on Illumina HiSeq 2500 (2x100 bp) or NovaSeq (2x150 bp). The authors processed their data as follows. MIGEC handled demultiplexing of reads and collapsing into UMI consensus sequences, while MiXCR performed V(D)J alignment. Clonotypes responding to the vaccine were identified with edgeR on replicate PBMC samples, with the criteria of FDR below 0.01 and a log2 fold change above 5 up to day 15. Bulk clonotypes were assigned CD4 or CD8 identity according to which sequenced CD4 or CD8 repertoire held them at higher abundance. Using fastp at Q25 and MiXCR, TCRdb reprocessed the public reads and kept productive beta chains. Each CDR3 protein gets just one entry, which takes the most common genes and DNA from the rows behind it. Clone size and V and J calls follow TCRdb, not the original study. This sample holds roughly 150,000 distinct CDR3 sequences; roughly 8.2% were observed only once. Roughly 0.76% of the sample comes from the top ten.

V and J are truncated by 0 bases and 0 bases respectively, leaving an intervening sequence of 15 bases. The germline V gene encodes CDR1 MNHEY and CDR2 SVGAGI. Inclusive of the bounding cysteine and phenylalanine, the CDR3 is 18 residues long. Only CDR3 DNA remains: 54 bases, in frame from the first base. This clonotype was seen repeatedly, ten times or more. The specificity of this receptor is unknown. The record has no base qualities; no much larger clone is one base away. The label giving this sample's treatment or condition can be read as: live attenuated yellow fever vaccine strain. PBMCs were isolated from peripheral blood using a standard Ficoll-Paque protocol. Dynabeads CD4 and CD8 positive selection kits were used to isolate CD4 and CD8 T-cell fractions. TriZol was used to extract RNA from bulk PBMCs, CD4 and CD8 fractions, and dextramer-positive and dextramer-negative fractions.

The sequences come from CD4+ T cells sorted from PBMCs, collected 5 days after the yellow fever booster vaccination. The sequence links TRBV6-5 to TRBJ1-5, with no D gene named confidently. The TCR comes from a man aged 25-45 years who received the YFV17D yellow fever vaccine. The nucleotide sequence is given as TGTGCCAGCAGTTACTCGCGGTCGGTGAGTGGTAGCAATCAGCCCCAGCATTTT. Translation gives CASSYSRSVSGSNQPQHF.